These 28 T cell receptor beta chains share one sample of origin, sequenced in a study of blood T cell repertoires in COVID-19. Generated by immunoSEQ multiplex PCR, the TCRdb table keeps only in-frame clones and is missing some. The repertoire consists of 250,000 or so clones, with about 85% occurring once and the leading ten covering 6% to 7%. Sequenced input: peripheral blood. These receptors were obtained from a woman aged 55-70 years with active or convalescent COVID-19.

The chain couples TRBV11-2 to TRBJ2-3, with 9 bases that match TRBD1. V shed 5 bases and J 5 bases; nucleotides not matched to a gene: 5. Germline V gene sequence: CDR1 SGHAT, CDR2 FQNNGV. The CDR3 covers 14 residues. CDR3 in amino acids: CASSLDRGIDTQYF. CDR3 sequence (DNA): TGTGCCAGCAGCCTGGACAGGGGAATAGATACGCAGTATTTT.

The chain is built from TRBV5-1 and TRBJ2-5; D not resolved. There are 14 residues in the CDR3. Trimming stripped 0 bases from V and 4 bases from J, with 10 bases between. The germline V gene has CDR1 SGHRS and CDR2 YFSETQ. CDR3 amino acids: CASSLVDTRETQYF. CDR3 DNA: TGCGCCAGCAGCTTGGTCGACACGAGAGAGACCCAGTACTTC.

The chain couples TRBV24-1 to TRBJ1-5; tentatively, D is TRBD1 (6 bases). Trimming left V 1 base short and J 4 bases short, with 16 bases between. CDR1 and CDR2 (germline): KGHDR, SFDVKD. The CDR3 length is 17 residues. CDR3 DNA: TGTGCCACCAGTGATTTTTCTAGACAGGAGGCAAATCAGCCCCAGCATTTT. As protein: CATSDFSRQEANQPQHF.

The V call is TRBV18, the J call TRBJ1-5, with unresolved D. The CDR3 extends over 15 amino acids. V gave up 1 base and J gave up 0 bases, with 7 bases separating them. Germline V gene data show CDR1 as KGHSH and CDR2 as LQKENI. The CDR3 spells CASSPREGSNQPQHF. The CDR3 region has the DNA TGTGCCAGCTCACCACGTGAGGGTAGCAATCAGCCCCAGCATTTT.

The V call is TRBV27, the J call TRBJ1-5; D remains unclear. Germline CDR1 and CDR2: MNHEY and SMNVEV (reference sequence). The CDR3 runs 14 residues. Trimming cost V 6 bases and J 7 bases, with 16 bases left between them. In DNA form, the CDR3 reads TGTGCCAGCAGCCTTAGCCCCCTCGGACAGCCCCAGCATTTT. Its translation is CASSLSPLGQPQHF.

The chain links TRBV29-1 to TRBJ2-7, with 7 bases fitting TRBD1. This CDR3 is built from 13 residues. Losses at the gene ends were 1 base for V and 2 bases for J; bases not matched to a gene: 2. Per the germline V gene, CDR1 is SQVTM and CDR2 is ANQGSEA. The CDR3 nucleotides are TGCAGCGTTGAAGGGCAGGGGGCCTACGAGCAGTACTTC. Protein sequence: CSVEGQGAYEQYF.

This chain connects TRBV7-2 to TRBJ1-4; D remains ambiguous. The ends were cut back, 4 bases at V and 6 bases at J, with 12 bases in the middle. The CDR3 contains 14 residues. CDR1 SGHTA and CDR2 FQGNSA come from the germline V gene. CDR3 in amino acids: CASSSSRGDEKLFF. The CDR3 bases are TGTGCCAGCAGCTCATCACGGGGAGATGAAAAACTGTTTTTT.

This clone was counted once. The chain links TRBV6-1 to TRBJ1-5; possible D gene TRBD1, 6 bases. The germline gives CDR1 MNHNS, CDR2 SASEGT. The CDR3 runs to 15 residues. V gave up 1 base and J gave up 5 bases, with 12 bases separating them. The CDR3 nucleotides are TGTGCCAGCAGTGAAGTTGGCAGGGGCCATCAGCCCCAGCATTTT. Protein product: CASSEVGRGHQPQHF.

The rearrangement uses TRBV5-4 and TRBJ2-3; 11 bases agree with TRBD2. The ends lost 1 base at V and 4 bases at J; junction bases unmatched: 11. Germline CDR1 is SGHNT and CDR2 is YYREEE (reference sequence). The CDR3 runs to 18 residues. The CDR3 here is CASSLWGSGGAEADTQYF. CDR3 sequence (DNA): TGTGCCAGCAGCTTGTGGGGTAGCGGGGGGGCCGAGGCAGATACGCAGTATTTT.

This clone was observed a few times. V usage is TRBV27 and J usage is TRBJ1-3, with 7 bases identical to TRBD1. Germline V gives CDR1 MNHEY, CDR2 SMNVEV (reference sequence). J was trimmed by 3 bases and V by 4 bases; bases with no gene match: 6. This CDR3 contains 15 residues. DNA for the CDR3: TGTGCCAGCAGTTCTAGGGGGCGTTATGGAAACACCATATATTTT. Amino acids: CASSSRGRYGNTIYF.

The V gene is TRBV11-3, the J gene TRBJ2-3; 9 bases map to TRBD1. The CDR3 totals 13 residues. The V gene's germline CDR1 is SGHNT and CDR2 YENEEA. Losses at the gene ends were 5 bases for V and 15 bases for J; bases not matched to a gene: 12. The CDR3 region is CASSLGEGTGLYF. CDR3 in DNA: TGTGCCAGCAGCCTAGGGGAAGGGACAGGGTTATATTTT.

The chain joins TRBV18 to TRBJ1-1; no reliable D call. The CDR3 consists of 16 residues. The V end was cut by 3 bases, the J end by 2 bases, with 16 bases between. CDR1 is KGHSH and CDR2 is LQKENI in the germline V gene. The CDR3 sequence: CASSPTRERSNTEAFF. Here the CDR3 DNA reads TGTGCCAGCTCACCCACGCGTGAACGGAGTAACACTGAAGCTTTCTTT.

This chain links TRBV5-1 with TRBJ1-1; TRBD1 might be the D (5 bases). Deletions cut 4 bases from V and 1 base from J, with 17 bases between. Germline V gene sequence: CDR1 SGHRS, CDR2 YFSETQ. The CDR3 has 16 residues. The chain's CDR3 is CASSPQPGGGNTEAFF. The DNA of the CDR3 is TGCGCCAGCAGCCCGCAGCCCGGCGGGGGGAACACTGAAGCTTTCTTT.

This chain joins TRBV19 and TRBJ1-4, with 7 bases matching TRBD1. V was pared by 3 bases and J by 3 bases, with 4 bases of the junction left unmatched. This CDR3 is built from 15 residues. Germline V gives CDR1 LNHDA, CDR2 SQIVND (reference sequence). This CDR3 reads CASSISGQANEKLFF. Written as DNA, the CDR3 is TGTGCCAGTAGTATCTCAGGACAGGCTAATGAAAAACTGTTTTTT.

The CDR3 spells CASSLSVVAGNTIYF. CDR3 in DNA: TGTGCCAGCAGCCTATCGGTCGTAGCTGGAAACACCATATATTTT. This sequence joins TRBV7-2 and TRBJ1-3; no definite D call. Germline V gives CDR1 SGHTA, CDR2 FQGNSA. The CDR3 has 15 amino acids. V lost 5 bases to trimming and J lost 2 bases, with 13 bases between them.

This chain joins TRBV7-8 and TRBJ2-1, with 12 bases lining up with TRBD2. The CDR3 is 18 residues long. Per germline, CDR1 SGHVS and CDR2 FQNEAQ. The V segment lost 1 base and the J segment 0 bases; nucleotides outside the gene matches: 4. The DNA of the CDR3 is TGTGCCAGCAGCTTAGGCCTAGCGGGAGGGCCCTCCTACAATGAGCAGTTCTTC. It encodes CASSLGLAGGPSYNEQFF.

The chain links TRBV4-2 to TRBJ2-1; 11 bases match TRBD2. V shed 4 bases and J 4 bases; nucleotides not matched to a gene: 6. The CDR3 is made up of 16 amino acids. Looked up from germline, CDR1 is LGHNA and CDR2 is YNFKEQ. CDR3 loop: CASSRRGLAVYNEQFF. Written as DNA, the CDR3 is TGTGCCAGCAGCCGCAGGGGACTAGCGGTATACAATGAGCAGTTCTTC.

J is TRBJ1-1 and V is TRBV19, with 7 bases lining up with TRBD1. CDR1 and CDR2 from the germline V gene are LNHDA and SQIVND (reference sequence). V shed 4 bases and J 11 bases; nucleotides not matched to a gene: 7. This CDR3 is 12 amino acids long. The CDR3 sequence: CASSTLTGAAFF. The CDR3 coding sequence is TGTGCCAGTAGTACCCTAACAGGGGCGGCTTTCTTT.

CDR3 nucleotides: TGTGCCATCAGTGAGCCGAAGATGCCCTGGCTAGCGGGGGGGCCCATAACAGATACGCAGTATTTT. It encodes CAISEPKMPWLAGGPITDTQYF. The rearrangement joins TRBV10-3 to TRBJ2-3; 12 nucleotides line up with TRBD2. Trimming removed 2 bases from V and 3 bases from J; junction bases left unmatched: 21. The CDR3 runs 22 residues. CDR1 ENHRY and CDR2 SYGVKD come from the germline V gene.

V usage is TRBV5-1 and J usage is TRBJ1-2, with unresolved D. Trimming shortened V by 5 bases and J by 4 bases, and 9 bases separated the two germline ends. Germline CDR1 is SGHRS and CDR2 is YFSETQ. This CDR3 comprises 12 residues. CDR3 region: CASRQDVYGYTF. CDR3 DNA sequence: TGCGCCAGCAGGCAGGATGTCTATGGCTACACCTTC.

V and J are TRBV2 and TRBJ2-7; possibly TRBD2 for D (5 bases). Germline CDR1 SNHLY, CDR2 FYNNEI. V gave up 4 bases and J gave up 6 bases, with 13 bases separating them. The CDR3 spans 13 residues. The CDR3 sequence is CASSAQRRGEQYF. The CDR3 DNA reads as TGTGCCAGCAGTGCTCAACGACGGGGCGAGCAGTACTTC.

The chain uses TRBV28 and TRBJ1-5, with D perhaps TRBD1 (5 bases). Germline lookup yields CDR1 MDHEN and CDR2 SYDVKM. Trimming removed 6 bases at V and 1 base at J, with 13 bases between. The CDR3 is made up of 15 amino acids. Written as DNA, the CDR3 is TGTGCCAGCAGGGCCTGGGGGGTCAGCAATCAGCCCCAGCATTTT. It translates to CASRAWGVSNQPQHF.

The J gene is TRBJ2-6, the V gene TRBV6-1; 10 bases align to TRBD1. This CDR3 has 18 residues. Looked up from germline, CDR1 is MNHNS and CDR2 is SASEGT. V trimming: 3 bases; J trimming: 0 bases; junction bases outside the gene matches: 5. The CDR3 DNA reads as TGTGCCAGCAGTGATTGGGGGGACAGGGGCTCTGGGGCCAACGTCCTGACTTTC. It codes for CASSDWGDRGSGANVLTF.

The chain employs TRBV9 and TRBJ1-3; 7 bases line up with TRBD1. Germline values: CDR1 SGDLS, CDR2 YYNGEE. This CDR3 has 13 amino acids. Unmatched junction bases numbered 7, after V lost 6 bases and J lost 7 bases. The CDR3 nucleotides read TGTGCCAGCACAACGACACAGGGGAACACCATATATTTT. Translating gives CASTTTQGNTIYF.

This chain joins TRBV5-1 and TRBJ2-7, with 11 bases identical to TRBD2. The length of the CDR3 is 14 residues. V trimming: 4 bases; J trimming: 2 bases; junction bases outside the gene matches: 2. CDR1 is SGHRS, CDR2 YFSETQ, per germline. The CDR3 DNA follows: TGCGCCAGCAGCATAGCGGGAGGGCCCTACGAGCAGTACTTC. Translating it yields CASSIAGGPYEQYF.

The chain uses TRBV28 and TRBJ2-3; D perhaps matches TRBD1 (5 bases). This CDR3 has 13 amino acids. Germline V gene sequence: CDR1 MDHEN, CDR2 SYDVKM. V dropped 6 bases and J dropped 1 base, with 8 bases sitting between them. CDR3 sequence (DNA): TGTGCCAGCAGGTCGACAGGCACAGATACGCAGTATTTT. Its translation: CASRSTGTDTQYF.

The chain recombines TRBV29-1 with TRBJ2-5, with D maybe TRBD1 (6 bases). Trimming left V 7 bases short and J 4 bases short, with 16 bases between. Germline V gene sequence: CDR1 SQVTM, CDR2 ANQGSEA. CDR3 length equals 13 residues. CDR3 in DNA: TGCAGCGCTGCACAGGGTAACAGAGAGACCCAGTACTTC. Protein product: CSAAQGNRETQYF.

The V call is TRBV30, the J call TRBJ2-7; D may be TRBD2 (6 bases). V was trimmed by 0 bases and J by 5 bases, leaving 17 bases between them. Per the germline V gene, CDR1 is GTSNPN and CDR2 is SVGIG (reference sequence). The CDR3 runs to 15 residues. In DNA form, the CDR3 reads TGTGCCTGGAGTGTGATCGGCGGGAATTCAGACGAGCAGTACTTC. It encodes CAWSVIGGNSDEQYF.